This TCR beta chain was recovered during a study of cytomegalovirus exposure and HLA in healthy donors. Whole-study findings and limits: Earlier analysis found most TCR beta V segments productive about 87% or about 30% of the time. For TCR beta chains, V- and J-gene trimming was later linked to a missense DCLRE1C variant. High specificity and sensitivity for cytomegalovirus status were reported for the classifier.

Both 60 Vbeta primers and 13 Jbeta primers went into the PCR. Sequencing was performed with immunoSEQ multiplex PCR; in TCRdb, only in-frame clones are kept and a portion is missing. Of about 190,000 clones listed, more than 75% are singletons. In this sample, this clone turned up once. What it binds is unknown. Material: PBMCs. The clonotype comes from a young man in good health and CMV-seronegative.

CDR3 residues: CASSSPGSPAGTEAFF. The CDR3, as DNA: TGTGCCAGCAGTTCCCCGGGATCCCCTGCCGGCACTGAAGCTTTCTTT. The chain employs TRBV28 and TRBJ1-1; D gene uncertain. This CDR3 comprises 16 residues. Germline V CDR1 and CDR2: MDHEN, SYDVKM. Between the trimmed V and J ends, which lost 4 bases and 4 bases, there was a span of 19 bases.